This passage covers 16 T cell receptor beta chains from one sample sequenced in a study of metastatic and nonmetastatic thyroid tumors. Using MiXCR, TCRdb re-called clones from the PCR reads. The sample comprises 90,000 or so clones, around 9.1% of which are singletons, and 8.8% rests with the top ten. Not a single patient had been given any form of treatment at any point before undergoing thyroid surgery. Sequencing used blood. The receptors here all came from a female donor with papillary thyroid cancer or a benign thyroid nodule (not recorded which). Some clones in this sample may be carry-over from other donors' samples.

This clone has only a few counts. A much more abundant neighbour one base away suggests this may be a read error. Distinct nucleotide sequences in the sample also encode this CDR3. V and J are TRBV3-1 and TRBJ1-2; tentatively, D is TRBD1 (5 bases). Per the germline V gene, CDR1 is LGHDT and CDR2 is YNNKEL (reference sequence). This CDR3 has 14 amino acids. This CDR3 is CASSQDKGYYGYTF. The CDR3 coding sequence is TGCGCCAGCAGCCAAGATAAGGGGTACTATGGCTACACCTTC.

Details on this clone: A read error may be the cause here, since a much bigger clone is one base away. The CDR3 DNA follows: TGTGACAGCAGCTTGGCAGGCAGCTCCTACGAGCAGTACTTC. This gives the protein CDSSLAGSSYEQYF. The gene calls are TRBV5-6 and TRBJ2-7, with D unresolved. Germline V gives CDR1 SGHDT, CDR2 YYEEEE. The CDR3 runs to 14 residues.

This clone was observed at least ten times. This chain uses TRBV12-3 or TRBV12-4 with TRBJ2-1, with a weak D call TRBD1 (6 bases). The CDR3 spans 14 residues. The V and J ends lost 3 bases and 5 bases respectively, with 11 bases between them. CDR3 sequence reads: CASSFMDSNNEQFF. The CDR3, as DNA: TGTGCCAGCAGTTTTATGGACAGCAACAATGAGCAGTTCTTC.

This clone showed up many times. This may come from a read error, since a much larger clone is one base off. The chain joins TRBV6-4 to TRBJ1-1; D remains unclear. This CDR3 spans 13 amino acids. Germline V gene sequence: CDR1 MRHNA, CDR2 SNTAGT. For the CDR3, the DNA is TGTGCCAGCAGTGACTCACAGAACGCTGAAGCTTTCTTT. It encodes CASSDSQNAEAFF.

This clone was counted at least ten times. The chain joins TRBV12-3 or TRBV12-4 to TRBJ2-5; tentative D call: TRBD2 (6 bases). The CDR3 has 12 amino acids. The germline V and J ends were trimmed by 6 bases and 6 bases, with 11 bases remaining between them. The CDR3 region is CASSRGEKTQYF. The CDR3 DNA sequence: TGTGCCAGCAGCCGCGGGGAAAAGACCCAGTACTTC.

This clone was counted many times. The V call is TRBV2, the J call TRBJ1-1; TRBD1 aligns across 8 bases. Germline CDR1 reads SNHLY; CDR2 reads FYNNEI. V shed 7 bases, J shed 3 bases, and the junction held 10 bases outside the gene matches. This CDR3 has 15 amino acids. The CDR3 spells CASIRDRQGDTEAFF. The CDR3 DNA reads TGTGCCAGCATCCGGGACAGGCAAGGTGACACTGAAGCTTTCTTT.

This clone has at least ten counts. The V call is TRBV28, the J call TRBJ2-7, with 15 bases fitting TRBD2. Germline CDR1 and CDR2: MDHEN and SYDVKM. This CDR3 comprises 18 residues. Trimming took 5 bases from V and 1 from J; bases not matched to a gene: 9. The CDR3 bases are TGTGCCAGCAGTGCCCCGGCCGGGACTAGCGGGGGGTCCTACGAGCAGTACTTC. Residues: CASSAPAGTSGGSYEQYF.

On this clone itself: A much larger clone differs from this one at a single base, so this may be a read error. The rearrangement uses TRBV6-5 and TRBJ2-6, with D unclear. Germline CDR1 and CDR2: MNHEY and SVGAGI. There are 14 residues in the CDR3. CDR3 in DNA: TGTGCTAGCATTTACAAAGCTGGGGCCAACGTCCTGACTTTC. It yields the protein CASIYKAGANVLTF.

A word on this clone: This may be a read error: a much more frequent sequence differs by one nucleotide. The chain uses TRBV20-1 and TRBJ2-5; the match to TRBD2 covers 7 bases. The germline gives CDR1 DFQATT, CDR2 SNEGSKA (reference sequence). The CDR3 has 12 residues. The CDR3: CSAYRGRETKYF. The CDR3 bases are TGCAGTGCTTACAGAGGGCGGGAGACCAAGTACTTC.

This clone is termed medium-sized. The chain couples TRBV6-1 to TRBJ2-1; TRBD1 or TRBD2 may be the D gene (6 bases each). This CDR3 contains 15 residues. The germline V gene has CDR1 MNHNS and CDR2 SASEGT. The V end lost 1 base, the J end lost 3 bases, and 10 bases lay between the germline ends. The CDR3 here is CASSEEEGGYNEQFF. The CDR3 DNA follows: TGTGCCAGCAGTGAAGAGGAGGGGGGCTACAATGAGCAGTTCTTC.

The sample holds many counts of this clone. The V call is TRBV6-1, the J call TRBJ2-3; 10 bases agree with TRBD2. The CDR3 is 15 amino acids. Germline assignment: CDR1 MNHNS and CDR2 SASEGT. V shed 7 bases, J shed 1 base, and the junction held 5 bases outside the gene matches. CDR3 sequence reads: CASMSGGAGTDTQYF. CDR3 DNA sequence: TGTGCCAGCATGAGCGGGGGGGCCGGCACAGATACGCAGTATTTT.

The chain couples TRBV30 to TRBJ2-6, with D tentatively TRBD1 (6 bases). Germline CDR1 is GTSNPN and CDR2 is SVGIG (reference sequence). The CDR3 sequence is 15 residues long. Trimming left V 8 bases short and J 2 bases short, with 16 bases between. CDR3 amino acids: CAGGVWVAGANVLTF. The DNA of the CDR3 is TGTGCCGGGGGCGTGTGGGTAGCTGGGGCCAACGTCCTGACTTTC.

This clone has a count of ten or more. The chain uses TRBV5-1 and TRBJ1-1, with D possibly TRBD1 on 5 matching bases. Germline CDR1 and CDR2: SGHRS and YFSETQ. V lost 0 bases and J 3 bases, leaving 9 bases between the germline ends. The CDR3 extends over 14 amino acids. The CDR3 region has the DNA TGCGCCAGCAGCTTGGCCGGCAGGGACACTGAAGCTTTCTTT. Translation: CASSLAGRDTEAFF.

V gene TRBV11-2 combines with J gene TRBJ2-1; 11 nucleotides line up with TRBD2. Germline loops: CDR1 SGHAT, CDR2 FQNNGV. Trimming at V came to 6 bases and at J to 2 bases, leaving 9 bases not matched to a gene. The CDR3 extends over 17 amino acids. The CDR3 is CASRSYLAGGTYNEQFF. CDR3 nucleotide sequence: TGTGCCAGCAGGAGCTACCTAGCGGGGGGTACCTACAATGAGCAGTTCTTC.

This clone was seen more than once but under ten times. A much larger clone differs from this one at a single base, so this may be a read error. The rearrangement uses TRBV10-3 and TRBJ1-5, with D tentatively TRBD1 (5 bases). CDR3 size: 14 residues. The germline V gene encodes CDR1 ENHRY and CDR2 SYGVKD. The CDR3 bases are TGTGCCATCAGTGAGTCTGGGGGGGGTCAGCCCGAGCATTTT. Amino acid sequence: CAISESGGGQPEHF.

The sample holds many counts of this clone. A much larger clone lies a single base off, so this may be a read error. This sequence joins TRBV24-1 and TRBJ1-5; 8 nucleotides line up with TRBD1. This CDR3 is 14 amino acids long. In germline, CDR1 is KGHDR, CDR2 SFDVKD. J lost 6 bases, V lost 4 bases, and 4 bases had no gene match. CDR3 amino acids: CATSERTGPQPQHF. CDR3 sequence (DNA): TGTGCCACCAGTGAAAGGACAGGGCCTCAGCCCCAGCATTTT.